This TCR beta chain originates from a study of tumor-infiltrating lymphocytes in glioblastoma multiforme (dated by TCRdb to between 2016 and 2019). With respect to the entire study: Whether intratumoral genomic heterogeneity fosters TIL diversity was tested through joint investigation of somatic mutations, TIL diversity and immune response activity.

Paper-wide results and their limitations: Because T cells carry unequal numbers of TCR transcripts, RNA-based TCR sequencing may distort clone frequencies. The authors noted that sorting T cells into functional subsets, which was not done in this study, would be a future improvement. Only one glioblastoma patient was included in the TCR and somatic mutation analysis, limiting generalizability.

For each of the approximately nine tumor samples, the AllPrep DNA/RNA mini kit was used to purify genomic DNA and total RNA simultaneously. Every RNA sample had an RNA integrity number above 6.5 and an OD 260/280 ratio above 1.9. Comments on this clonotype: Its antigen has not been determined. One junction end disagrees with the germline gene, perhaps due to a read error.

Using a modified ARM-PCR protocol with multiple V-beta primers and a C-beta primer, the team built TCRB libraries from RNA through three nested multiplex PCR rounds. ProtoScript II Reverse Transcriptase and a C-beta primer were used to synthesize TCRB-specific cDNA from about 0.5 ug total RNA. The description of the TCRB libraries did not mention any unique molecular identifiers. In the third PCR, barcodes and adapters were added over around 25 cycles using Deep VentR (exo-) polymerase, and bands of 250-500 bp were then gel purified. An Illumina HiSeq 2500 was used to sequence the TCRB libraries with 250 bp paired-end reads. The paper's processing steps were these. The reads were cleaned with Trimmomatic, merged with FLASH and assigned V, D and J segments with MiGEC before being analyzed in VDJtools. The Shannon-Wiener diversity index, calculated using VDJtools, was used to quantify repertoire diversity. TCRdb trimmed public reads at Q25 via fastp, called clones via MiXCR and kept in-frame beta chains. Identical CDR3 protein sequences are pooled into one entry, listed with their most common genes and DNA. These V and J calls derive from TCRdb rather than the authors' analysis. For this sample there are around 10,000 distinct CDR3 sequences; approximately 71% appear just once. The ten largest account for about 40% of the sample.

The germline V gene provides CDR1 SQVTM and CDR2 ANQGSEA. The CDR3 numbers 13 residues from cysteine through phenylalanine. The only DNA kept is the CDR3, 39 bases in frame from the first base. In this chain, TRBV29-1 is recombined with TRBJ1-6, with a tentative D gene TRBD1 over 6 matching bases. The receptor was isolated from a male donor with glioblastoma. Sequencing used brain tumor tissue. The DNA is TGCAGCGTTACCAGGGACAAAGAATCACCCCTCAACTTT. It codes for CSVTRDKESPLNF.